The 5 T cell receptor beta chains below come from one sample, sequenced in a study of T cell repertoires in cytomegalovirus infection. TCRdb re-derived calls from the reads in MiXCR, one entry per CDR3 protein. The sample has more than 400,000 distinct CDR3 sequences, approximately 25% seen once. Sequencing input: PBMCs. Receptors originate from a human donor in good health (CMV status not recorded). Some clones in this sample may be carry-over from other donors' samples.

This chain joins TRBV5-4 and TRBJ1-6, with D unresolved. Per germline, CDR1 SGHNT and CDR2 YYREEE (reference sequence). The CDR3 runs 14 residues. V was pared by 0 bases and J by 8 bases, with 9 bases between. In nucleotides, the CDR3 is TGTGCCAGCAGCTTGGAAGGGCCCTATTCACCCCTCCACTTT. It is translated as CASSLEGPYSPLHF.

This chain connects TRBV7-2 to TRBJ2-3; D is unclear. With 0 bases removed from V and 4 bases from J, the gap between germline ends came to 14 bases. CDR3 length: 16 residues. Germline CDR1 reads SGHTA; CDR2 reads FQGNSA. CDR3 loop: CASSLAPRARADTQYF. The CDR3 DNA sequence: TGTGCCAGCAGCTTAGCGCCACGAGCTCGTGCAGATACGCAGTATTTT.

The V and J genes are TRBV18 and TRBJ1-5; D is unresolved. This CDR3 has 14 amino acids. V lost 4 bases and J lost 0, with 7 bases in between. Germline values: CDR1 KGHSH, CDR2 LQKENI. CDR3 nucleotides: TGTGCCAGCTCACGGGAGTTTAGCAATCAGCCCCAGCATTTT. This codes for CASSREFSNQPQHF.

This sequence joins TRBV10-3 and TRBJ2-2; D might be TRBD1 (5 bases). Trimming shortened V by 3 bases and J by 5 bases, and 16 bases separated the two germline ends. The CDR3 contains 16 residues. Germline CDR1 is ENHRY and CDR2 is SYGVKD. CDR3 amino acids: CAISDQGQLTTGELFF. The CDR3 DNA follows: TGTGCCATCAGTGATCAGGGCCAGCTCACGACCGGGGAGCTGTTTTTT.

This clonotype came up a few times. V and J are TRBV7-9 and TRBJ1-4; 9 nucleotides align to TRBD1. CDR1 and CDR2 from the germline V gene are SEHNR and FQNEAQ (reference sequence). J was trimmed by 6 bases and V by 6 bases; bases with no gene match: 8. CDR3 size: 15 residues. The CDR3 coding sequence is TGTGCCAGCAGAAGGACCGGGACAGGGTATGAAAAACTGTTTTTT. It specifies CASRRTGTGYEKLFF.